The 27 T cell receptor beta chains presented below share a single source sample, sequenced in a study of human CD8 memory T cell subsets. Sequencing libraries of TCR beta were made by UMI-labeled 5' RACE. From its re-call of the 5' RACE reads, TCRdb lists each CDR3 protein once, without DNA. Found here are 10,000 to 12,000 distinct CDR3 sequences; the top ten clones hold around 20%. The sequenced sample was CD8+ T cells from PBMCs. The receptors originated from a human donor in good health.

This chain links TRBV5-1 with TRBJ2-1; without DNA, the TCRdb call of TRBD1 cannot be checked. Germline V lookup: CDR1 SGHRS, CDR2 YFSETQ. The CDR3 sequence is 14 residues long. CDR3 sequence reads: CASRWDRAPNEQFF. Combining the CDR3 with reference TRBV5-1 and TRBJ2-1 gives the whole variable domain KAGVTQTPRYLIKTRGQQVTLSCSPISGHRSVSWYQQTPGQGLQFLFEYFSETQRNKGNFPGRFSGRQFSNSRSEMNVSTLELGDSALYLCASRWDRAPNEQFFGPGTRLTVL.

By frequency, this clonotype is medium-sized. CDR3: CSARVPGQKNQPQHF. The chain employs TRBV20-1 and TRBJ1-5; TCRdb picks TRBD1, but there is no DNA to check that call. The CDR3 has 15 residues. Germline CDR1 reads DFQATT; CDR2 reads SNEGSKA (reference sequence).

The chain combines TRBV4-1 with TRBJ2-7; TCRdb's D gene call, TRBD2, goes unchecked for lack of DNA. In germline, CDR1 is MGHRA, CDR2 YSYEKL. This CDR3 has 14 amino acids. The chain's CDR3 is CASSPSATAGEQYF.

J is TRBJ2-2 and V is TRBV7-9; TCRdb names TRBD1, which stays unverified in the absence of DNA. The CDR3 is 17 residues long. Germline V gives CDR1 SEHNR, CDR2 FQNEAQ (reference sequence). The CDR3 spells CASSSTAREGGAGELFF.

Measured by frequency, this clonotype is medium-sized. The V gene is TRBV27, the J gene TRBJ1-6. Germline CDR1 is MNHEY and CDR2 is SMNVEV (reference sequence). This CDR3 contains 18 residues. The CDR3 reads CASSLSGDGVSYNSPLHF.

The chain recombines TRBV4-1 with TRBJ1-5; TCRdb's assignment of TRBD1 cannot be checked, as there is no DNA. Germline loops: CDR1 MGHRA, CDR2 YSYEKL. CDR3 length: 14 residues. The CDR3 is CASSRPDTNQPQHF.

V gene TRBV4-1 combines with J gene TRBJ2-1. This CDR3 is 18 amino acids long. Germline CDR1 and CDR2: MGHRA and YSYEKL. CDR3: CASSQEPHRQDPYNEQFF.

The genes are TRBV4-1 and TRBJ2-7; TCRdb proposes TRBD1, but this gene call is untestable without DNA. CDR3 length: 15 amino acids. Germline assignment: CDR1 MGHRA and CDR2 YSYEKL. The CDR3 is CASSPAQGASSEQYF.

CDR3 protein: CASSTSPGLVYEQYF. The chain couples TRBV5-1 to TRBJ2-7; TCRdb's assignment of TRBD2 cannot be checked, as there is no DNA. Germline CDR1 reads SGHRS; CDR2 reads YFSETQ. This CDR3 is built from 15 residues.

Judged by frequency, this clonotype is medium-sized. V is TRBV28 and J is TRBJ2-4; the D call of TRBD2 rests on TCRdb alone, since no DNA is present to check it. The CDR3 contains 18 residues. Germline CDR1 MDHEN, CDR2 SYDVKM. The CDR3 protein is CASSLVSGRGLAKNIQYF.

By frequency, this clonotype is medium-sized. The V and J genes are TRBV6-5 and TRBJ2-1; lacking DNA, the TRBD2 call made by TCRdb goes unchecked. CDR1 is MNHEY and CDR2 is SVGAGI in the germline V gene. The CDR3 is made up of 14 amino acids. The CDR3 loop reads CASGRRESYNEQFF.

This chain connects TRBV12-3 or TRBV12-4 to TRBJ2-4; TCRdb designates TRBD1, a call that cannot be tested without DNA. The CDR3 runs 14 residues. CDR3 amino acids: CASTPGGAKNIQYF.

Frequency places this clonotype as medium-sized. The V call is TRBV20-1, the J call TRBJ2-7; the TCRdb D gene call, TRBD2, has no DNA to confirm it. CDR3 size: 15 residues. CDR1 is DFQATT and CDR2 is SNEGSKA in the germline V gene (reference sequence). CDR3 residues: CSALSTAAGIYEQYF.

The chain recombines TRBV15 with TRBJ1-2. The CDR3 length is 12 residues. Germline-derived CDR1 and CDR2 are LNHNV and YYDKDF (reference sequence). CDR3 region: CATSSNERGYTF.

The chain joins TRBV10-3 to TRBJ2-3; TCRdb returns TRBD1, unconfirmable since there is no DNA. The CDR3 is made up of 16 amino acids. Germline V CDR1 and CDR2: ENHRY, SYGVKD. This CDR3 is CASSAGRGSSTDTQYF.

The chain recombines TRBV6-2 or TRBV6-3 with TRBJ1-2; with no DNA, the TCRdb D assignment of TRBD1 cannot be verified. This CDR3 contains 13 residues. Germline V gene lookup returns CDR1 MNHEY and CDR2 SVGEGT. CDR3 sequence reads: CASHLGQGNGYTF.

This chain links TRBV7-3 with TRBJ2-1; TCRdb outputs TRBD1, but without DNA this stays unchecked. The germline CDR1 and CDR2 sequences are SGHTA and FQGTGA. CDR3 length: 16 amino acids. The CDR3 loop is CASSPAGGGGHNEQFF.

According to its frequency, this clonotype is medium-sized (0.01 to 0.1%). This chain uses TRBV27 with TRBJ2-2; without DNA, the TCRdb call of TRBD2 cannot be checked. Germline V gene sequence: CDR1 MNHEY, CDR2 SMNVEV (reference sequence). This CDR3 comprises 16 residues. CDR3 sequence: CASSLSSGRSTGELFF.

This rearrangement joins TRBV4-1 to TRBJ1-2; TCRdb's D call, TRBD1, is unchecked because there is no DNA. The CDR3 is 16 amino acids. Germline CDR1 and CDR2: MGHRA and YSYEKL. CDR3 sequence reads: CASSQGRGLTNYGYTF.

The chain carries TRBV28 and TRBJ2-7; TCRdb indicates TRBD1, and absent DNA this call remains unverified. CDR3 size: 14 residues. Germline CDR1 is MDHEN and CDR2 is SYDVKM. The CDR3 here is CASSNDRESYEQYF.

The chain joins TRBV7-2 to TRBJ2-7. This CDR3 comprises 13 residues. CDR1 and CDR2 from the germline V gene are SGHTA and FQGNSA. The CDR3 spells CASSMDRSYEQYF. Supplemented by reference TRBV7-2 and TRBJ2-7, the full variable domain reads GAGVSQSPSNKVTEKGKDVELRCDPISGHTALYWYRQSLGQGLEFLIYFQGNSAPDKSGLPSDRFSAERTGGSVSTLTIQRTQQEDSAVYLCASSMDRSYEQYFGPGTRLTVT.

V is TRBV7-9 and J is TRBJ2-7; TCRdb's assignment of TRBD1 cannot be checked, as there is no DNA. The CDR3 totals 16 residues. CDR1 is SEHNR and CDR2 is FQNEAQ in the germline V gene (reference sequence). The CDR3 reads CASSLAGQGRNYEQYF.

The J gene is TRBJ2-6, the V gene TRBV11-3; TCRdb calls TRBD1, which cannot be checked without DNA. Germline CDR1 and CDR2: SGHNT and YENEEA. CDR3 length: 19 amino acids. The CDR3 is CASSPFPGTEDSGANVLTF. The full variable domain, in which reference TRBV11-3 and TRBJ2-6 provide the parts outside the CDR3, is EAGVVQSPRYKIIEKKQPVAFWCNPISGHNTLYWYLQNLGQGPELLIRYENEEAVDDSQLPKDRFSAERLKGVDSTLKIQPAELGDSAVYLCASSPFPGTEDSGANVLTFGAGSRLTVL.

This sequence joins TRBV5-5 and TRBJ1-6. The germline CDR1 and CDR2 sequences are SGHKS and YYEKEE (reference sequence). The CDR3 totals 19 residues. This CDR3 reads CASSHPREDQPGGDSPLHF.

This sequence joins TRBV6-5 and TRBJ2-5; TCRdb picks TRBD1, but there is no DNA to check that call. The length of the CDR3 is 14 residues. The germline V gene encodes CDR1 MNHEY and CDR2 SVGAGI. CDR3 sequence: CASSYFQGQETQYF.

This rearrangement joins TRBV9 to TRBJ2-2; TCRdb's D call, TRBD2, is unchecked because there is no DNA. This CDR3 comprises 18 residues. Germline CDR1 reads SGDLS; CDR2 reads YYNGEE. This CDR3 reads CASSPGGVTSGRTGELFF.

This chain connects TRBV12-3 or TRBV12-4 to TRBJ2-1; the D call of TRBD1 rests on TCRdb alone, since no DNA is present to check it. This CDR3 spans 13 amino acids. CDR3 in amino acids: CASSSDRVSIGFF.